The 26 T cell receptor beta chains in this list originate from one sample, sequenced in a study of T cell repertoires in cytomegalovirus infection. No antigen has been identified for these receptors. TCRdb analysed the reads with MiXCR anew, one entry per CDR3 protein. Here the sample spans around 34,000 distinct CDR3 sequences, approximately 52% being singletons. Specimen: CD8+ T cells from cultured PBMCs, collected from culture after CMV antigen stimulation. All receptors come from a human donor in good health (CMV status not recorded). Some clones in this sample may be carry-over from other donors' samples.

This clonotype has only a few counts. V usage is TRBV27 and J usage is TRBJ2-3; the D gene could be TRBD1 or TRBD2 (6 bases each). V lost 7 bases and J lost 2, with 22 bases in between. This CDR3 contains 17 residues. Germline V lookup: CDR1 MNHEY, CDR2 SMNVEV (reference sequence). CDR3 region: CASMLVLGGPNTDTQYF. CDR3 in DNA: TGTGCCAGCATGCTCGTGCTTGGGGGGCCGAACACAGATACGCAGTATTTT.

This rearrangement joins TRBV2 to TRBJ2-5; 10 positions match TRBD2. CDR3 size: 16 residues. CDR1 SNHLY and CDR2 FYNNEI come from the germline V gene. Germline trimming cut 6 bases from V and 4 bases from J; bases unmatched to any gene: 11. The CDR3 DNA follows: TGTGCCAGCAGAGGTCTAGCGGGAGTTTTAGTAGAGACCCAGTACTTC. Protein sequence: CASRGLAGVLVETQYF.

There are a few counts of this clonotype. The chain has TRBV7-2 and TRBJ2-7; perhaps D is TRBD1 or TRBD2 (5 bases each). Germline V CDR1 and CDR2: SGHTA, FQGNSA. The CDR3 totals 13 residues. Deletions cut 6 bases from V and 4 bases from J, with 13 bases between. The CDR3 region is CASSTGTLYEQYF. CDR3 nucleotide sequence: TGTGCCAGCAGTACCGGGACCTTGTACGAGCAGTACTTC.

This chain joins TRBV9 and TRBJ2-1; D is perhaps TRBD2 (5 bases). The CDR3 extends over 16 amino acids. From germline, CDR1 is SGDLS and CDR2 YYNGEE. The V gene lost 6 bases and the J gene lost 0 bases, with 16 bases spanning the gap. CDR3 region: CASTAEALSSYNEQFF. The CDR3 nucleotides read TGTGCCAGCACTGCGGAGGCCCTCAGCTCCTACAATGAGCAGTTCTTC.

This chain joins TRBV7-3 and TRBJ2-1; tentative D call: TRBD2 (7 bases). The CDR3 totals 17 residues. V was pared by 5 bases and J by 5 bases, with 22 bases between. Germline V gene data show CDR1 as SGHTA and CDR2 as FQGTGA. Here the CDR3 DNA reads TGTGCCAGCAGCCCCGGGGGGACACCCGTTGGGCACAATGAGCAGTTCTTC. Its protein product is CASSPGGTPVGHNEQFF.

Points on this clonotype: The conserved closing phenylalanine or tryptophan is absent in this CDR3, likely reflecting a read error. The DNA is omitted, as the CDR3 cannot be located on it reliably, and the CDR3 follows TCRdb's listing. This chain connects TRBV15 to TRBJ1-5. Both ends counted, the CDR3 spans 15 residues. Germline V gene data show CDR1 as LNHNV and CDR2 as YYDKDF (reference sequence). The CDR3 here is CATSREERNNQPQQV.

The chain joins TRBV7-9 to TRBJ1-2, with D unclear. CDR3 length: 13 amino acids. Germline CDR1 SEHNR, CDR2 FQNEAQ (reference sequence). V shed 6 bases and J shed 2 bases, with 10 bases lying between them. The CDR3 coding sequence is TGTGCCAGCAGGCCAAAATTCAACTATGGCTACACCTTC. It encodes CASRPKFNYGYTF.

This CDR3 reads CASSQGRNSGNTIYF. The CDR3 DNA follows: TGTGCCAGCAGCCAGGGACGGAACTCTGGAAACACCATATATTTT. The rearrangement links TRBV4-2 to TRBJ1-3, with D possibly being TRBD1 (5 bases). V was pared by 3 bases and J by 0 bases, with 9 bases between. The CDR3 has 15 residues. The germline V gene encodes CDR1 LGHNA and CDR2 YNFKEQ.

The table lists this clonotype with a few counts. In nucleotides, the CDR3 is TGTGCCAGCAGCTTAGTCGGCAGGGTGGTAGACGAGCAGTACTTC. Translated, it gives CASSLVGRVVDEQYF. The rearrangement joins TRBV7-2 to TRBJ2-7, with D possibly being TRBD1 (5 bases). The CDR3 has 15 amino acids. V was pared by 1 base and J by 5 bases, with 15 bases between. Germline CDR1 is SGHTA and CDR2 is FQGNSA.

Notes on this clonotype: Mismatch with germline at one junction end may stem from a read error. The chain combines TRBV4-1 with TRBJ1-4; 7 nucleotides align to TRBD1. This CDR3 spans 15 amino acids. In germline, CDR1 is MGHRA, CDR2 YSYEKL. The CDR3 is CASSRRTGVTEKLFF. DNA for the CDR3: TGTGCCAGCAGCCGTAGAACAGGGGTGACTGAAAAACTGTTTTTT.

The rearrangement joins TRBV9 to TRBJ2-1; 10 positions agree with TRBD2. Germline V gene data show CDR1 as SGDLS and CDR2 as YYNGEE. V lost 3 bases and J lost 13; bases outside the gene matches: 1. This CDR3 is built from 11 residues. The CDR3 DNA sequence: TGTGCCAGCAGCGCTAGCGGGAGTCAGTTCTTC. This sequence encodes CASSASGSQFF. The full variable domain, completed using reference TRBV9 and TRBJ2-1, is DSGVTQTPKHLITATGQRVTLRCSPRSGDLSVYWYQQSLDQGLQFLIQYYNGEERAKGNILERFSAQQFPDLHSELNLSSLELGDSALYFCASSASGSQFFGPGTRLTVL.

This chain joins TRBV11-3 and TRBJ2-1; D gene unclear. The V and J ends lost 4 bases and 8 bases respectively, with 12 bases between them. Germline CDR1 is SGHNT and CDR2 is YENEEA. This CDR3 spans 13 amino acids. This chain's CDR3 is CASSSVIRDEQFF. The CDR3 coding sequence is TGTGCCAGCAGCTCAGTGATTAGGGATGAGCAGTTCTTC.

The CDR3 reads CSARDNFARGTLQETQYF. The CDR3 bases are TGCAGTGCTAGAGATAATTTTGCCAGGGGAACCCTTCAAGAGACCCAGTACTTC. This chain connects TRBV20-1 to TRBJ2-5; TRBD1 might be the D (6 bases). The germline V gene encodes CDR1 DFQATT and CDR2 SNEGSKA (reference sequence). This CDR3 spans 18 amino acids. V lost 0 bases to trimming and J lost 2 bases, with 22 bases between them.

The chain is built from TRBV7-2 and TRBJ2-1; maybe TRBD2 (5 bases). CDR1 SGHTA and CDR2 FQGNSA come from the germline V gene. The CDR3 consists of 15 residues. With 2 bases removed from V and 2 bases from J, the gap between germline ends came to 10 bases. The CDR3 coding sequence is TGTGCCAGCAGCTTACGGGAACCCCCCTACAATGAGCAGTTCTTC. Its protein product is CASSLREPPYNEQFF. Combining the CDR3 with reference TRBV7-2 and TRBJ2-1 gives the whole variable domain GAGVSQSPSNKVTEKGKDVELRCDPISGHTALYWYRQSLGQGLEFLIYFQGNSAPDKSGLPSDRFSAERTGGSVSTLTIQRTQQEDSAVYLCASSLREPPYNEQFFGPGTRLTVL.

DNA for the CDR3: TGTGCCAGCACCCCGGGCGGGGGGCTGGAGACCCAGTACTTC. Encoded protein: CASTPGGGLETQYF. The chain has TRBV12-3 or TRBV12-4 and TRBJ2-5; 8 nucleotides agree with TRBD2. V lost 7 bases and J lost 5; bases outside the gene matches: 9. There are 14 residues in the CDR3.

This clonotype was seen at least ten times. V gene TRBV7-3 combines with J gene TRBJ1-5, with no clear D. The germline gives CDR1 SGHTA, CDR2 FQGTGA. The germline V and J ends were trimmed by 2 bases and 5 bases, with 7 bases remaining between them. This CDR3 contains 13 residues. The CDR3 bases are TGTGCCAGCAGCTTATTTCGGGATCAGCCCCAGCATTTT. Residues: CASSLFRDQPQHF.

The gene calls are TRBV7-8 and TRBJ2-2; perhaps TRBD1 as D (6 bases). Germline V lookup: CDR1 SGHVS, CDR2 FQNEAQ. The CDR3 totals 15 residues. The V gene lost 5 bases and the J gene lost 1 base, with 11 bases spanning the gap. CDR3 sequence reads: CASSDLDRNTGELFF. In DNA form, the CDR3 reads TGTGCCAGCAGCGACCTGGACAGGAACACCGGGGAGCTGTTTTTT.

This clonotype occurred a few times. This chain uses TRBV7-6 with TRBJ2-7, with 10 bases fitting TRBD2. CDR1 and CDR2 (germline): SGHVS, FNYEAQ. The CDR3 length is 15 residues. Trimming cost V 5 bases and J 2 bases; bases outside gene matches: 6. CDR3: CASSPQREGPYEQYF. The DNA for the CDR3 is TGTGCCAGCAGCCCCCAGCGGGAGGGCCCCTACGAGCAGTACTTC.

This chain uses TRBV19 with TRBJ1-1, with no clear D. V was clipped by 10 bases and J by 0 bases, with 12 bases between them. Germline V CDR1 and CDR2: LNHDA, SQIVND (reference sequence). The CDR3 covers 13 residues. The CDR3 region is CATHAALNTEAFF. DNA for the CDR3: TGTGCCACCCACGCCGCATTGAACACTGAAGCTTTCTTT.

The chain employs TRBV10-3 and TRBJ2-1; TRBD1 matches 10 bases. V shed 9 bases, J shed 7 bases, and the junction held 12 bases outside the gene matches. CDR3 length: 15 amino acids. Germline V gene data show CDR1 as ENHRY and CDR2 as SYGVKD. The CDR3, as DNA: TGTGCCATAATCTTCCTCGGGACAGGGGTGAATGAGCAGTTCTTC. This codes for CAIIFLGTGVNEQFF.

The CDR3 bases are TGTGCCAGCAGTTCCACTTTTGCGGGAACTTCAACAGATACGCAGTATTTT. Protein: CASSSTFAGTSTDTQYF. The chain couples TRBV7-2 to TRBJ2-3; D possibly corresponds to TRBD2 (6 bases). Germline loops: CDR1 SGHTA, CDR2 FQGNSA. The CDR3 loop spans 17 amino acids. The ends were cut back, 6 bases at V and 3 bases at J, with 22 bases in the middle.

The CDR3 DNA reads as TGTGCCAGCAGCTTAGGTAGTCGGGTCGAGCAGTACTTC. Its protein is CASSLGSRVEQYF. V and J are TRBV7-6 and TRBJ2-7; D is ambiguous. Per germline, CDR1 SGHVS and CDR2 FNYEAQ. V was pared by 1 base and J by 6 bases, with 10 bases between. The CDR3 is 13 amino acids.

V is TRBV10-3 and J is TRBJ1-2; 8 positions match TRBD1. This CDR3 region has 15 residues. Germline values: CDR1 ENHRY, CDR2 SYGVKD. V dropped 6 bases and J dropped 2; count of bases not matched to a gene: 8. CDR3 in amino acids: CAISPDRADNYGYTF. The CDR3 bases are TGTGCCATCAGCCCGGACAGGGCGGACAACTATGGCTACACCTTC.

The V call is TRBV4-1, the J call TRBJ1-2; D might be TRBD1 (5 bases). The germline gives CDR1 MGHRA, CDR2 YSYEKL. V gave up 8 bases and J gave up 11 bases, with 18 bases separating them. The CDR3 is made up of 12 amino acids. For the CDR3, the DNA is TGCGCCAGCCGCTCCGGTAGGGGCAGATACACCTTC. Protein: CASRSGRGRYTF.

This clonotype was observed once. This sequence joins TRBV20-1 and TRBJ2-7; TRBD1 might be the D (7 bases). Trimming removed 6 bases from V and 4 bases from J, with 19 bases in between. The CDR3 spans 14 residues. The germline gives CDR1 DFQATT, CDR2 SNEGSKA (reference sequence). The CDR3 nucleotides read TGCAGTGCGACTAGACAGGGAAGGAGATACGAGCAGTACTTC. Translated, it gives CSATRQGRRYEQYF.

CDR3 nucleotide sequence: TGTGCCAGCATCTCCGTAGCGGCTTCCACTGAAGCTTTCTTT. It yields the protein CASISVAASTEAFF. V gene TRBV27 combines with J gene TRBJ1-1; D not resolved. Trimming left V 7 bases short and J 4 bases short, with 16 bases between. The CDR3 has 14 residues. The germline V gene has CDR1 MNHEY and CDR2 SMNVEV (reference sequence).